This T cell receptor beta chain was obtained from a study of shared clonotypes between healthy human individuals. Study overall: Three CD4 naive, three CD4 memory, two CD8 naive and one CD8 memory plate were used per donor.

General observations from the study: Memory subsets generally showed smaller estimated richness than naive subsets did.

Note on this clone: Its specificity is unknown.

V was trimmed by 1 base and J by 2 bases, leaving 12 bases between them. The CDR3 totals 15 residues. Germline V gene data show CDR1 as MNHNS and CDR2 as SASEGT. Produced via immunoSEQ multiplex PCR; TCRdb's table is partial and in-frame only. The repertoire includes roughly 2.2 million clones, roughly 92% of them detected once, and 0.37% sits in the top ten. The sample comprised naive CD4+ T cells from PBMCs. Subset specified: CD45RA+ positively selected. This clonotype was obtained from a man younger than 30 in good health. Some clones in this sample may be carry-over from other donors' samples. The rearrangement links TRBV6-1 to TRBJ2-7, with D uncertain. The chain's CDR3 is CASSEGSGIPYEQYF. In DNA form, the CDR3 reads TGTGCCAGCAGTGAAGGGTCAGGAATTCCCTACGAGCAGTACTTC.